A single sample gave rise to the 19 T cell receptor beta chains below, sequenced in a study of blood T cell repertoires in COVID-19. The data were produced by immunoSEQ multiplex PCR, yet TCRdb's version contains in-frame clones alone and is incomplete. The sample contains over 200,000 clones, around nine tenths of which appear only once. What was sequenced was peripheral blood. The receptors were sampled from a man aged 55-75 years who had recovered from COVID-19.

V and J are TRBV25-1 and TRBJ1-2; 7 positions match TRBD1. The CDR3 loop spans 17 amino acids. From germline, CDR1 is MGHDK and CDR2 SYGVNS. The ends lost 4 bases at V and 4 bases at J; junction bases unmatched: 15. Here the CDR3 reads CASSASGTADLIYGYTF. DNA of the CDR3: TGTGCCAGCAGTGCCTCCGGGACAGCTGATCTTATCTATGGCTACACCTTC.

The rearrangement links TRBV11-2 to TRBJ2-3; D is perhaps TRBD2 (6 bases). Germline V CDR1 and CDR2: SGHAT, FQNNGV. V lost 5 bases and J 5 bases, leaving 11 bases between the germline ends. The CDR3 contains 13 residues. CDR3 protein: CASSIGSRDTQYF. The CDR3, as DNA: TGTGCCAGCAGCATCGGGAGTAGAGATACGCAGTATTTT.

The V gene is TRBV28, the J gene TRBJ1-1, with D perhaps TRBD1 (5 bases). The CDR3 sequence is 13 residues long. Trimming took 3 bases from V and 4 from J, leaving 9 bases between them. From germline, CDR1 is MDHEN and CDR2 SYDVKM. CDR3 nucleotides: TGTGCCAGCAGTTTTTGGGGGGGCACTGAAGCTTTCTTT. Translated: CASSFWGGTEAFF. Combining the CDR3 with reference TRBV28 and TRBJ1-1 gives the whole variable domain DVKVTQSSRYLVKRTGEKVFLECVQDMDHENMFWYRQDPGLGLRLIYFSYDVKMKEKGDIPEGYSVSREKKERFSLILESASTNQTSMYLCASSFWGGTEAFFGQGTRLTVV.

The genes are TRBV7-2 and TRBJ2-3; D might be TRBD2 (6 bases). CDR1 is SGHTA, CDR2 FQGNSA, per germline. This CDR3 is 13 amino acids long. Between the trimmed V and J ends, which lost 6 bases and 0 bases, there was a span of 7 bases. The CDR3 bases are TGTGCCAGCAGGGAGGGAAGCACAGATACGCAGTATTTT. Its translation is CASREGSTDTQYF.

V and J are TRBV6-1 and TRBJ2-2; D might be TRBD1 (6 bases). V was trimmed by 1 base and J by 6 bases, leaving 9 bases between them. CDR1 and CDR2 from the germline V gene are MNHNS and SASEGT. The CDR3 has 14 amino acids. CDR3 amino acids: CASSEVGQSGELFF. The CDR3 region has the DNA TGTGCCAGCAGTGAAGTCGGACAGTCCGGGGAGCTGTTTTTT.

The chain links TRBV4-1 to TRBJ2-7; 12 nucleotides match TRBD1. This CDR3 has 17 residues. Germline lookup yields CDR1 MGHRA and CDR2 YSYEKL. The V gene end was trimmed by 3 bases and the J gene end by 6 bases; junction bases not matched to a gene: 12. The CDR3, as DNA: TGCGCCAGCAGCCACCTCAACCCCGGGACAGGGGGCCCCGAGCAGTACTTC. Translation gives CASSHLNPGTGGPEQYF.

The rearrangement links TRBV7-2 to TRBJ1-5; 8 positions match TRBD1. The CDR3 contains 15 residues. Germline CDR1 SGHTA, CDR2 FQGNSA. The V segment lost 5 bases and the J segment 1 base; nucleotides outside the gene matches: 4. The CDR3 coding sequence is TGTGCCAGCAGCCCCGGACAGGGAAGCAATCAGCCCCAGCATTTT. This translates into CASSPGQGSNQPQHF.

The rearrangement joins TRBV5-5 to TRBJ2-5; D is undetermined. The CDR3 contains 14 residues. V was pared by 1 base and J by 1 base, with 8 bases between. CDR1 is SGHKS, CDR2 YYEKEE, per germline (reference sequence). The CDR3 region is CASSLIQSQETQYF. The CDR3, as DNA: TGTGCCAGCAGCTTGATTCAGTCCCAAGAGACCCAGTACTTC.

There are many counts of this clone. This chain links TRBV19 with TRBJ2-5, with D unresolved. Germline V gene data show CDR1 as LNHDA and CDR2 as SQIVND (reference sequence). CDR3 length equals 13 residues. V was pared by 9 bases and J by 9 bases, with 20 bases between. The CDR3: CASATRPVWAQYF. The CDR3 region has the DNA TGTGCCAGCGCGACAAGGCCGGTGTGGGCCCAGTACTTC.

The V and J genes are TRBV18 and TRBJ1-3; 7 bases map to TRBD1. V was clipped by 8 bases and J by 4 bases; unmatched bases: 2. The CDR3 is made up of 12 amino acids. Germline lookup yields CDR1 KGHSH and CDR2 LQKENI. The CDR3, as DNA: TGTGCCAGCGGGACAGCGGGAAACACCATATATTTT. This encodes CASGTAGNTIYF.

CDR3 protein: CATSVTGSSYNEQFF. CDR3 bases: TGTGCCACCAGTGTTACAGGGAGCTCCTACAATGAGCAGTTCTTC. The V call is TRBV24-1, the J call TRBJ2-1, with TRBD1 as a possible D gene (6 bases). V was clipped by 5 bases and J by 0 bases, with 10 bases between them. The germline gives CDR1 KGHDR, CDR2 SFDVKD. The CDR3 is 15 amino acids.

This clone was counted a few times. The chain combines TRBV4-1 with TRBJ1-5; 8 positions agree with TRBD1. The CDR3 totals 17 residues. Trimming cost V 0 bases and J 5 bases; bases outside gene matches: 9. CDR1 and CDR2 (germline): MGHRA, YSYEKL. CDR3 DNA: TGCGCCAGCAGCCAAGATGAACCCGACAGGGGCCATCAGCCCCAGCATTTT. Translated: CASSQDEPDRGHQPQHF.

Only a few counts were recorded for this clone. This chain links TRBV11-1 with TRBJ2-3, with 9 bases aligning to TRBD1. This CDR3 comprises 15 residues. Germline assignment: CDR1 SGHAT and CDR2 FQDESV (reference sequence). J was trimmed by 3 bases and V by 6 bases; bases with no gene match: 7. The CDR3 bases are TGTGCCAGCAGTTTCGGGACAGGGATGACAGATACGCAGTATTTT. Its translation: CASSFGTGMTDTQYF.

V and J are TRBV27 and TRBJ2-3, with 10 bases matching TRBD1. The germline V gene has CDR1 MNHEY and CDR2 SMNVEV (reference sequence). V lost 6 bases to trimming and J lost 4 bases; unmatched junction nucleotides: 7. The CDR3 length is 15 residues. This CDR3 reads CASSLGQGVADTQYF. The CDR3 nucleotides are TGTGCCAGCAGCCTTGGACAGGGGGTCGCAGATACGCAGTATTTT.

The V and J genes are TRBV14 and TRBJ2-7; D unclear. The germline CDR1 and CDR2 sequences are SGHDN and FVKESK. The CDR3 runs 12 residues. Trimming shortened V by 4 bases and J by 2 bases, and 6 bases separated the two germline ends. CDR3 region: CASSPPAYEQYF. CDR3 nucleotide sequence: TGTGCCAGCAGCCCCCCGGCCTACGAGCAGTACTTC.

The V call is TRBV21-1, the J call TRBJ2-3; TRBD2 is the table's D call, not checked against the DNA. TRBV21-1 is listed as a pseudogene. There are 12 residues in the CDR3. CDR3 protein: CASSKVSDTQYF. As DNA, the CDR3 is TGTGCCAGCAGCAAAGTATCCGATACGCAGTATTTT.

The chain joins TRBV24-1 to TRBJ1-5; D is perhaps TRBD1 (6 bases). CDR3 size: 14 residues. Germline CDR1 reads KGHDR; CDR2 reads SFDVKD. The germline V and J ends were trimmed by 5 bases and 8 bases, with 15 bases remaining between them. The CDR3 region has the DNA TGTGCCACCAGTGGGGCCGGGGGGCCTGAGCCCCAGCATTTT. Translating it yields CATSGAGGPEPQHF.

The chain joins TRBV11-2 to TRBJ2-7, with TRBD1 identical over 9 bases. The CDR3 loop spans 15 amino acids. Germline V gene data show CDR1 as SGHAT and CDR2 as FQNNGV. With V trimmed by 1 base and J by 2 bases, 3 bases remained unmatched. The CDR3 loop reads CASSLAGTGTYEQYF. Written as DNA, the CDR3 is TGTGCCAGCAGCTTAGCAGGGACAGGGACCTACGAGCAGTACTTC.

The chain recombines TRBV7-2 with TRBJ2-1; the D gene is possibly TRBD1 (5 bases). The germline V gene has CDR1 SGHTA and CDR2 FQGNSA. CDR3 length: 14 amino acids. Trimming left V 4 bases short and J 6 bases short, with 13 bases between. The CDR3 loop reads CASSYAGPTNEQFF. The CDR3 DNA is TGTGCCAGCAGCTATGCAGGGCCTACCAATGAGCAGTTCTTC.